These T cell receptor beta chains were read from a single sample in a study of human T cells and chemical hapten exposure. TCRdb passed the RACE reads through MiXCR, listing each CDR3 protein once. This sample has roughly 380,000 distinct CDR3 sequences, with about 5.1% found just once. The input for sequencing was whole blood, taken in connection with sensitization to the hapten diphenylcyclopropenone (DPC). These receptors all stem from a woman aged 45-65 years with alopecia areata. Some clones in this sample may be carry-over from other donors' samples. Both conserved end residues are part of each CDR3. A D gene is named only where the DNA matches it firmly. A clone size is listed for some rows: how often the clone was seen (once, few, many), or a class if it is expanded.

D gene: TRBD2
J gene: TRBJ2-1
clone size: many
V gene: TRBV11-3
CDR3 length: 15
CDR3 DNA: TGTGCCAGCAGCTTTACCGGGACTAGGGTTAATGAGCAGTTCTTC
CDR3 protein: CASSFTGTRVNEQFF

D gene: -
J gene: TRBJ2-5
clone size: many
V gene: TRBV11-2
CDR3 length: 15
CDR3 DNA: TGTGCCAGCAGCCCCAGAGGGACCCTCCAAGAGACCCAGTACTTC
CDR3 protein: CASSPRGTLQETQYF

D gene: -
J gene: TRBJ1-5
clone size: -
V gene: TRBV6-5
CDR3 length: 13
CDR3 DNA: TGTGCCAGCAGTTCGGTCAGAAATCAGCCCCAGCATTTT
CDR3 protein: CASSSVRNQPQHF

D gene: -
J gene: TRBJ2-7
clone size: few
V gene: TRBV28
CDR3 length: 14
CDR3 DNA: TGTGCCAGCAGTTTTTCCGGAGACCTATTCGAGCAGTACTTC
CDR3 protein: CASSFSGDLFEQYF

D gene: -
J gene: TRBJ2-3
clone size: many
V gene: TRBV28
CDR3 length: 14
CDR3 DNA: TGTGCCAGCATCACCAGCCAAAGCACAGATACGCAGTATTTT
CDR3 protein: CASITSQSTDTQYF

D gene: -
J gene: TRBJ1-3
clone size: few
V gene: TRBV30
CDR3 length: 15
CDR3 DNA: TGTGCCTGGAGTCGTACAGGGAAGTCTGGAAACACCATATATTTT
CDR3 protein: CAWSRTGKSGNTIYF

D gene: -
J gene: TRBJ1-2
clone size: few
V gene: TRBV25-1
CDR3 length: 15
CDR3 DNA: TGTGCCAGCAGTGAATATGGGACGGCGAACTATGGCTACACCTTC
CDR3 protein: CASSEYGTANYGYTF

D gene: -
J gene: TRBJ1-5
clone size: few
V gene: TRBV18
CDR3 length: 18
CDR3 DNA: TGTGCCAGCTCACCAACCGGCACGGGGCTAGTAAGCAATCAGCCCCAGCATTTT
CDR3 protein: CASSPTGTGLVSNQPQHF

D gene: TRBD1
J gene: TRBJ1-2
clone size: many
V gene: TRBV7-2
CDR3 length: 15
CDR3 DNA: TGTGCCAGCAGTGAGAGGGGACGCACAGGGGCGGGCTACACCTTC
CDR3 protein: CASSERGRTGAGYTF

D gene: TRBD1
J gene: TRBJ1-4
clone size: many
V gene: TRBV12-3/TRBV12-4
CDR3 length: 14
CDR3 DNA: TGTGCCAGCAGTTCTACAGGGGAATTTGAAAAACTGTTTTTT
CDR3 protein: CASSSTGEFEKLFF

D gene: -
J gene: TRBJ1-4
clone size: -
V gene: TRBV12-3/TRBV12-4
CDR3 length: 14
CDR3 DNA: TGTGCCAGCAGCCTGGAGGGGAGAGGTGAAAAACTGTTTTTT
CDR3 protein: CASSLEGRGEKLFF

D gene: -
J gene: TRBJ1-6
clone size: many
V gene: TRBV10-2
CDR3 length: 13
CDR3 DNA: TGCGCCAGCAGTTCAGAGGGTGATTCACCCCTCCACTTT
CDR3 protein: CASSSEGDSPLHF